The clone carrying this T cell receptor beta chain was detected only a few times. Its target is unknown. With a J-beta primer mix and a sample-barcoded 5' primer, a second PCR ran 7 to 11 cycles. Using its own MiXCR run on the 5' RACE reads, TCRdb lists one record per CDR3 protein. The sample holds 750,000 to 850,000 distinct CDR3 sequences, 25% seen once. Germline loops: CDR1 MDHEN, CDR2 SYDVKM. The CDR3 extends over 14 amino acids. The germline V and J ends were trimmed by 5 bases and 7 bases, with 17 bases remaining between them. This sample is drawn from a study of blood T cells in healthy people across ages. Regarding the study as a whole: With age, beta diversity per million T cells declined roughly linearly, significantly by 30 to 40.

A further study also used this sample, focusing on T cells of mothers and their children. That report adds: The cDNA synthesis received all extracted RNA, at around 1.6 ug per 15 ul. The second PCR used the M1S primer, and this primer added sample barcodes and 2-4 random nucleotides. There were over 10 million TCR beta CDR3 reads from each mother and about 3 million from each child.

Material: blood. The chain recombines TRBV28 with TRBJ2-5; D is possibly TRBD2 (6 bases). The sequence was obtained from a boy younger than 18 in good health. The CDR3 here is CASSHPLLGGTQYF. The DNA for the CDR3 is TGTGCCAGCAGTCATCCTCTTCTGGGGGGGACCCAGTACTTC.